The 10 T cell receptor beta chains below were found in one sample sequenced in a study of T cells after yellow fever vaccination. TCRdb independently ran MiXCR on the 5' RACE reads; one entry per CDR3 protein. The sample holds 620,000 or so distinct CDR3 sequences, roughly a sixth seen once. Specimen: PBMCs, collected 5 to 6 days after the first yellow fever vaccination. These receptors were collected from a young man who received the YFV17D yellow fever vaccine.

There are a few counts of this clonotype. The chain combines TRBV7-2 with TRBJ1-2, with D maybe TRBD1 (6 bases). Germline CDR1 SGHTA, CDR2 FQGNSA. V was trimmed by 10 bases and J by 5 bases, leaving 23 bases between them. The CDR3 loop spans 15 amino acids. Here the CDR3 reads CATTGRQVTGYGYTF. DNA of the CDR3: TGTGCCACAACGGGTCGACAGGTGACCGGATATGGCTACACCTTC. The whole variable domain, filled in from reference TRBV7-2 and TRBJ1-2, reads GAGVSQSPSNKVTEKGKDVELRCDPISGHTALYWYRQSLGQGLEFLIYFQGNSAPDKSGLPSDRFSAERTGGSVSTLTIQRTQQEDSAVYLCATTGRQVTGYGYTFGSGTRLTVV.

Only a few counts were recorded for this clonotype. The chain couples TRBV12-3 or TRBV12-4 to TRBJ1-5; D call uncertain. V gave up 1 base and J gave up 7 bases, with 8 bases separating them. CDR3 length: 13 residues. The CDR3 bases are TGTGCCAGCAGTTTAGATCAGCTCCAGCCCCAGCATTTT. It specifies CASSLDQLQPQHF.

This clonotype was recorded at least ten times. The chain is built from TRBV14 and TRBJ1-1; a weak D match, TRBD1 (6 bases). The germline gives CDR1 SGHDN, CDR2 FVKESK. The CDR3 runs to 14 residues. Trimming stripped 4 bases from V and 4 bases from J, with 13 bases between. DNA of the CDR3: TGTGCCAGCAGCCCAATCCAGGGGCCCACTGAAGCTTTCTTT. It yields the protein CASSPIQGPTEAFF.

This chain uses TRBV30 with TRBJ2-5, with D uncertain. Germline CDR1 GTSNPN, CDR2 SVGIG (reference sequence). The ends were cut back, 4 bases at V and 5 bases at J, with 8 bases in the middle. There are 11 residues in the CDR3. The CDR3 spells CAWTPGETQYF. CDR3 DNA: TGTGCCTGGACCCCGGGCGAGACCCAGTACTTC.

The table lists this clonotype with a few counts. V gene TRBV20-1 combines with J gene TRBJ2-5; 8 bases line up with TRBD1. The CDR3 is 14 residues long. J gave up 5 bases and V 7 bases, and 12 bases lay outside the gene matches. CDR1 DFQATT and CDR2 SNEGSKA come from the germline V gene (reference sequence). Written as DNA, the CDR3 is TGCAGTGTCCAGGTCAGGGGGCGCGGGGAGACCCAGTACTTC. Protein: CSVQVRGRGETQYF.

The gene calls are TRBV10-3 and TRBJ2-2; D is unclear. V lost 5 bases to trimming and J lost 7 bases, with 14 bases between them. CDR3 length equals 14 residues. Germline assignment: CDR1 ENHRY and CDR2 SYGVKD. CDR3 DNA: TGTGCCATCAGTACGACGACAATGCACGGGGAGCTGTTTTTT. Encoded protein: CAISTTTMHGELFF.

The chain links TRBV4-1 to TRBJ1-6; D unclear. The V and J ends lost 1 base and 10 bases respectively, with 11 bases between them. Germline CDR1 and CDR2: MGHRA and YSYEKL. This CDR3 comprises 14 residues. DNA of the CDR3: TGCGCCAGCAGCCAAGTCGGTCGCGGATCACCCCTCCACTTT. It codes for CASSQVGRGSPLHF.

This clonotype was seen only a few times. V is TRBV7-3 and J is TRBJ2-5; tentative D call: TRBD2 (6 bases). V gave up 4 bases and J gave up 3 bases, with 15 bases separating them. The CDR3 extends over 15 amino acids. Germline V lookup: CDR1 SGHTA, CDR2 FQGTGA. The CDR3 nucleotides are TGTGCCAGCAGCTCTTCGGGAGCTCGCAAAGAGACCCAGTACTTC. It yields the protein CASSSSGARKETQYF.

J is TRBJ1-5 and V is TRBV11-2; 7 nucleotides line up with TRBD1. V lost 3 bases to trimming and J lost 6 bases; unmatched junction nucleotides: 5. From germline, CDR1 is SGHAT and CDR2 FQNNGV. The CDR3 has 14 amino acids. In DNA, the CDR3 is TGTGCCAGCAGCTTGAACAGGGGAATTCAGCCCCAGCATTTT. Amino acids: CASSLNRGIQPQHF.

The CDR3 nucleotides read TGCAGTGCTAGGGGCGGGGGACCGCCCAATGAGCAGTTCTTC. Translating gives CSARGGGPPNEQFF. The rearrangement joins TRBV20-1 to TRBJ2-1; TRBD2 matches at 7 bases. The CDR3 has 14 amino acids. Germline V gives CDR1 DFQATT, CDR2 SNEGSKA (reference sequence). J gave up 6 bases and V 3 bases, and 8 bases lay outside the gene matches.